This T cell receptor beta chain originates from a study of cytomegalovirus exposure and HLA in healthy donors. The V end lost 0 bases, the J end lost 3 bases, and 12 bases lay between the germline ends. This CDR3 is 15 amino acids long. Germline V gives CDR1 SGHRS, CDR2 YFSETQ. This clone was detected a few times. PCR amplification relied on 60 Vbeta primers (plus 13 Jbeta primers). The assay was immunoSEQ multiplex PCR, and TCRdb's table has in-frame clones only and misses some. The sample yields approximately 97,000 clones, around 73% seen once. This clonotype originated in a middle-aged woman in good health and CMV-seropositive. What was sequenced was PBMCs. The V gene is TRBV5-1, the J gene TRBJ1-2, with D perhaps matching TRBD1 (6 bases). The CDR3 bases are TGCGCCAGCAGCTTGGTTACGGGGGGCGACTATGGCTACACCTTC. It specifies CASSLVTGGDYGYTF.